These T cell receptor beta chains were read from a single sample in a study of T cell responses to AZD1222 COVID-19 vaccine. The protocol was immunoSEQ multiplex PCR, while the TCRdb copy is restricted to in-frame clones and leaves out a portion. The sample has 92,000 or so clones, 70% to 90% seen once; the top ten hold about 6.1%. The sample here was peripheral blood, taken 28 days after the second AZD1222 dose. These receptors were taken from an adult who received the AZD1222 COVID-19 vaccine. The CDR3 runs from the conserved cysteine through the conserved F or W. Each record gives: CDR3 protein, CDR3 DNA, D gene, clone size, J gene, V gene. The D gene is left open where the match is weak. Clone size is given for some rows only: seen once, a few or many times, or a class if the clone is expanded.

CDR3 protein: CASSLVGQGNLGYTF
CDR3 DNA: TGTGCCAGCAGCTTAGTTGGACAGGGGAACTTGGGCTACACCTTC
D gene: TRBD1
clone size: -
J gene: TRBJ1-2
V gene: TRBV7-9

CDR3 protein: CASSISQHFLYTEAFF
CDR3 DNA: TGTGCCAGTAGTATCTCTCAACATTTCCTTTATACTGAAGCTTTCTTT
D gene: -
clone size: -
J gene: TRBJ1-1
V gene: TRBV19

CDR3 protein: CASSEKEGKHYYGYTF
CDR3 DNA: TGTGCCAGCAGTGAAAAAGAGGGGAAGCACTACTATGGCTACACCTTC
D gene: -
clone size: -
J gene: TRBJ1-2
V gene: TRBV6-1

CDR3 protein: CAWSVGGGIEAGYTF
CDR3 DNA: TGTGCCTGGAGTGTTGGAGGTGGGATAGAGGCTGGCTACACCTTC
D gene: -
clone size: -
J gene: TRBJ1-2
V gene: TRBV30

CDR3 protein: CASSSGSYEQYF
CDR3 DNA: TGTGCCAGCAGTTCTGGGTCCTACGAGCAGTACTTC
D gene: -
clone size: -
J gene: TRBJ2-7
V gene: TRBV12-3/TRBV12-4

CDR3 protein: CASSGTARTEAFF
CDR3 DNA: TGTGCCAGCAGTGGGACAGCGAGGACTGAAGCTTTCTTT
D gene: TRBD1
clone size: -
J gene: TRBJ1-1
V gene: TRBV12-3/TRBV12-4

CDR3 protein: CASSSRQGKNTEAFF
CDR3 DNA: TGTGCCAGCAGCTCTCGACAGGGAAAGAACACTGAAGCTTTCTTT
D gene: TRBD1
clone size: -
J gene: TRBJ1-1
V gene: TRBV11-2

CDR3 protein: CASSLIGPQGGNTIYF
CDR3 DNA: TGTGCCAGCAGTTTAATCGGGCCTCAAGGAGGAAACACCATATATTTT
D gene: -
clone size: few
J gene: TRBJ1-3
V gene: TRBV28

CDR3 protein: CASSPPNNATGARVAFF
CDR3 DNA: TGTGCCAGCTCACCACCTAACAACGCTACAGGGGCTCGCGTAGCTTTCTTT
D gene: TRBD1
clone size: -
J gene: TRBJ1-1
V gene: TRBV18

CDR3 protein: CASSRIDSYNSPLHF
CDR3 DNA: TGTGCCAGCAGCCGCATCGACAGCTATAATTCACCCCTCCACTTT
D gene: -
clone size: once
J gene: TRBJ1-6
V gene: TRBV5-6

CDR3 protein: CAWSSGAAGYTF
CDR3 DNA: TGTGCCTGGAGTTCAGGGGCGGCGGGCTACACCTTC
D gene: -
clone size: -
J gene: TRBJ1-2
V gene: TRBV30

CDR3 protein: CARQGADGELFF
CDR3 DNA: TGTGCCCGACAGGGGGCTGACGGGGAGCTGTTTTTT
D gene: TRBD1
clone size: -
J gene: TRBJ2-2
V gene: TRBV30

CDR3 protein: CASSLFPNSGNTIYF
CDR3 DNA: TGTGCCAGCAGCTTATTCCCTAACTCTGGAAACACCATATATTTT
D gene: -
clone size: -
J gene: TRBJ1-3
V gene: TRBV7-2

CDR3 protein: CASSSRQFYNEQFF
CDR3 DNA: TGTGCCAGCAGTTCGCGGCAATTCTACAATGAGCAGTTCTTC
D gene: -
clone size: -
J gene: TRBJ2-1
V gene: TRBV28

CDR3 protein: CASSLRTLTDTQYF
CDR3 DNA: TGTGCCAGCAGCCTCAGGACTTTAACAGATACGCAGTATTTT
D gene: -
clone size: -
J gene: TRBJ2-3
V gene: TRBV11-3

CDR3 protein: CASNRGYEQYF
CDR3 DNA: TGTGCCAGCAATCGGGGGTACGAGCAGTACTTC
D gene: -
clone size: -
J gene: TRBJ2-7
V gene: TRBV12-3/TRBV12-4

CDR3 protein: CSVEDGAGGFF
CDR3 DNA: TGCAGCGTTGAAGATGGGGCTGGAGGTTTCTTT
D gene: -
clone size: -
J gene: TRBJ1-1
V gene: TRBV29-1

CDR3 protein: CASSSDRVRADTQYF
CDR3 DNA: TGTGCCAGCAGCTCAGACAGGGTTCGAGCAGATACGCAGTATTTT
D gene: TRBD1
clone size: -
J gene: TRBJ2-3
V gene: TRBV7-9

CDR3 protein: CASSYENYGYTF
CDR3 DNA: TGTGCCAGCAGTTACGAAAACTATGGCTACACCTTC
D gene: -
clone size: -
J gene: TRBJ1-2
V gene: TRBV6-2/TRBV6-3

CDR3 protein: CASSQDTLQYF
CDR3 DNA: TGCGCCAGCAGCCAAGATACATTGCAGTATTTT
D gene: -
clone size: -
J gene: TRBJ2-3
V gene: TRBV4-1

CDR3 protein: CSVKPGTALPEAFF
CDR3 DNA: TGCAGCGTGAAACCCGGGACAGCTTTACCTGAAGCTTTCTTT
D gene: TRBD1
clone size: -
J gene: TRBJ1-1
V gene: TRBV29-1

CDR3 protein: CASSSLTVSNTEAFF
CDR3 DNA: TGTGCCAGCAGCTCCCTGACGGTTTCCAACACTGAAGCTTTCTTT
D gene: -
clone size: -
J gene: TRBJ1-1
V gene: TRBV11-3

CDR3 protein: CASSERWVIVTNQPQHF
CDR3 DNA: TGTGCCAGCAGTGAACGTTGGGTGATCGTAACTAATCAGCCCCAGCATTTT
D gene: -
clone size: -
J gene: TRBJ1-5
V gene: TRBV2

CDR3 protein: CASSLAIIGTEAFF
CDR3 DNA: TGTGCCAGCAGCTTAGCTATTATAGGCACTGAAGCTTTCTTT
D gene: -
clone size: few
J gene: TRBJ1-1
V gene: TRBV7-9

CDR3 protein: CAISESGASNQPQHF
CDR3 DNA: TGTGCCATCAGTGAGTCAGGGGCTAGCAATCAGCCCCAGCATTTT
D gene: -
clone size: -
J gene: TRBJ1-5
V gene: TRBV10-3

CDR3 protein: CASSMGQGDQPQHF
CDR3 DNA: TGCGCCAGCAGTATGGGACAGGGTGATCAGCCCCAGCATTTT
D gene: TRBD1
clone size: -
J gene: TRBJ1-5
V gene: TRBV5-1

CDR3 protein: CASWFAGELFF
CDR3 DNA: TGCGCCAGCTGGTTCGCCGGGGAGCTGTTTTTT
D gene: -
clone size: few
J gene: TRBJ2-2
V gene: TRBV10-2

CDR3 protein: CASSQLDSSNQPQHF
CDR3 DNA: TGTGCCAGCAGCCAGCTAGACAGCAGCAATCAGCCCCAGCATTTT
D gene: -
clone size: -
J gene: TRBJ1-5
V gene: TRBV4-2

CDR3 protein: CASAIGGSYEQYF
CDR3 DNA: TGCGCCAGCGCGATAGGGGGTTCCTACGAGCAGTACTTC
D gene: -
clone size: once
J gene: TRBJ2-7
V gene: TRBV10-1

CDR3 protein: CASTSFGNEQFF
CDR3 DNA: TGTGCCAGCACCTCTTTCGGGAATGAGCAGTTCTTC
D gene: -
clone size: -
J gene: TRBJ2-1
V gene: TRBV12-3/TRBV12-4

CDR3 protein: CASSYQVTRTDTQYF
CDR3 DNA: TGTGCCAGCAGTTACCAGGTCACTCGCACAGATACGCAGTATTTT
D gene: -
clone size: -
J gene: TRBJ2-3
V gene: TRBV6-5

CDR3 protein: CASSLAGGGEKLFF
CDR3 DNA: TGTGCCAGCAGCTTAGCCGGGGGAGGAGAAAAACTGTTTTTT
D gene: -
clone size: -
J gene: TRBJ1-4
V gene: TRBV7-2

CDR3 protein: CASRPGQVNEKLFF
CDR3 DNA: TGCGCCAGCAGGCCCGGACAGGTTAATGAAAAACTGTTTTTT
D gene: TRBD1
clone size: -
J gene: TRBJ1-4
V gene: TRBV10-2

CDR3 protein: CASSVVGGRRNNEQFF
CDR3 DNA: TGTGCCAGCAGCGTCGTGGGGGGGCGACGCAACAATGAGCAGTTCTTC
D gene: -
clone size: -
J gene: TRBJ2-1
V gene: TRBV11-3

CDR3 protein: CASSVGQGREKLFF
CDR3 DNA: TGTGCCAGCAGTGTGGGACAGGGGAGGGAAAAACTGTTTTTT
D gene: TRBD1
clone size: once
J gene: TRBJ1-4
V gene: TRBV25-1

CDR3 protein: CASSPSGSWTEAFF
CDR3 DNA: TGTGCCAGCAGCCCGTCAGGGTCCTGGACTGAAGCTTTCTTT
D gene: -
clone size: -
J gene: TRBJ1-1
V gene: TRBV11-2

CDR3 protein: CASSYRVNQPQHF
CDR3 DNA: TGTGCCAGCAGTTACCGGGTCAATCAGCCCCAGCATTTT
D gene: -
clone size: -
J gene: TRBJ1-5
V gene: TRBV6-5

CDR3 protein: CASSLWARDSSGANVLTF
CDR3 DNA: TGTGCCAGCAGCTTATGGGCCAGGGATTCCTCTGGGGCCAACGTCCTGACTTTC
D gene: -
clone size: -
J gene: TRBJ2-6
V gene: TRBV7-3

CDR3 protein: CASSQVGGQFEAFF
CDR3 DNA: TGCGCCAGCAGCCAAGTTGGGGGACAGTTTGAAGCTTTCTTT
D gene: TRBD1
clone size: -
J gene: TRBJ1-1
V gene: TRBV4-1

CDR3 protein: CASSDAGYTNTEAFF
CDR3 DNA: TGTGCCAGTAGCGACGCAGGGTACACGAACACTGAAGCTTTCTTT
D gene: -
clone size: -
J gene: TRBJ1-1
V gene: TRBV19

CDR3 protein: CASSLTGGYNEQFF
CDR3 DNA: TGTGCCAGCAGCCTCACGGGGGGCTACAATGAGCAGTTCTTC
D gene: TRBD2
clone size: -
J gene: TRBJ2-1
V gene: TRBV3-1/TRBV3-2

CDR3 protein: CASSFGGTDTNYGYTF
CDR3 DNA: TGTGCCAGCAGCTTTGGAGGAACAGACACTAACTATGGCTACACCTTC
D gene: -
clone size: -
J gene: TRBJ1-2
V gene: TRBV5-8

CDR3 protein: CASSEDVPRNQPQHF
CDR3 DNA: TGTGCCAGCAGTGAAGATGTCCCTCGAAATCAGCCCCAGCATTTT
D gene: -
clone size: -
J gene: TRBJ1-5
V gene: TRBV2

CDR3 protein: CASSLGDRTPLHF
CDR3 DNA: TGTGCCAGCAGTTTGGGGGACCGGACACCCCTCCACTTT
D gene: -
clone size: -
J gene: TRBJ1-6
V gene: TRBV12-3/TRBV12-4

CDR3 protein: CASSSGTGPRTGELFF
CDR3 DNA: TGCGCCAGCAGCTCAGGGACAGGTCCGAGGACCGGGGAGCTGTTTTTT
D gene: TRBD1
clone size: -
J gene: TRBJ2-2
V gene: TRBV5-1

CDR3 protein: CASSQPGSNEQFF
CDR3 DNA: TGTGCCAGCAGCCAACCAGGATCGAATGAGCAGTTCTTC
D gene: -
clone size: -
J gene: TRBJ2-1
V gene: TRBV4-2

CDR3 protein: CASSLEGHPNTEAFF
CDR3 DNA: TGCGCCAGCAGCTTGGAGGGACACCCGAACACTGAAGCTTTCTTT
D gene: -
clone size: -
J gene: TRBJ1-1
V gene: TRBV5-1